One sample yielded the 27 T cell receptor beta chains listed below, sequenced in a study of shared clonotypes between healthy human individuals. Data came from immunoSEQ multiplex PCR; TCRdb stores just in-frame clones and leaves some out. The profile shows about 490,000 clones, about 84% of them singletons. Specimen: PBMCs. These receptors all stem from a woman aged 40 to 55 in good health. Some clones in this sample may be carry-over from other donors' samples.

This sequence joins TRBV4-3 and TRBJ1-5; D is possibly TRBD1 (5 bases). Trimming took 0 bases from V and 7 from J, leaving 16 bases between them. The CDR3 is 16 amino acids. CDR1 is LGHNA, CDR2 YSLEER, per germline. CDR3 sequence: CASSQDLSGNLQPQHF. The CDR3 coding sequence is TGCGCCAGCAGCCAAGATCTCTCAGGGAACCTGCAGCCCCAGCATTTT.

This clone came up many times. The identical CDR3 is also encoded by other nucleotide sequences in the sample. The chain links TRBV6-1 to TRBJ2-5; 7 bases align to TRBD1. This CDR3 has 15 amino acids. Germline values: CDR1 MNHNS, CDR2 SASEGT. V lost 6 bases, J lost 2 bases, and 9 bases stayed unmatched. The CDR3 coding sequence is TGTGCCAGCAGCCATCCCGGGACAGATCAAGAGACCCAGTACTTC. Translation: CASSHPGTDQETQYF.

The CDR3 loop is CASSPGTYNEQFF. CDR3 bases: TGTGCCAGCTCACCTGGGACTTACAATGAGCAGTTCTTC. The genes are TRBV18 and TRBJ2-1; maybe TRBD2 (6 bases). Trimming pared 3 bases from V and 4 bases from J, leaving 7 bases between. This CDR3 spans 13 amino acids. CDR1 is KGHSH and CDR2 is LQKENI in the germline V gene.

This clone was seen just once. The identical CDR3 is also encoded by other nucleotide sequences in the sample. This chain joins TRBV11-2 and TRBJ2-5; 9 nucleotides line up with TRBD1. The CDR3 length is 14 residues. After removal of 6 bases from V and 3 bases from J, the junction contained 5 bases not matched to a gene. Germline V CDR1 and CDR2: SGHAT, FQNNGV. DNA of the CDR3: TGTGCCAGCAGTTCGGGACAGGGAGAAGAGACCCAGTACTTC. Translated, it gives CASSSGQGEETQYF.

The genes are TRBV28 and TRBJ2-3; 11 nucleotides match TRBD1. CDR1 is MDHEN, CDR2 SYDVKM, per germline. Trimming at V came to 1 base and at J to 6 bases, leaving 3 bases not matched to a gene. CDR3 length: 15 amino acids. The CDR3 sequence is CASSLLGQGGDTQYF. CDR3 in DNA: TGTGCCAGCAGTTTATTGGGACAGGGGGGGGATACGCAGTATTTT.

This chain joins TRBV13 and TRBJ2-4; 11 bases map to TRBD2. The CDR3 is 15 amino acids. Losses at the gene ends were 4 bases for V and 1 base for J; bases not matched to a gene: 0. The germline gives CDR1 PRHDT, CDR2 FYEKMQ (reference sequence). The chain's CDR3 is CASSSSGRAKNIQYF. The DNA for the CDR3 is TGTGCCAGCAGCTCTAGCGGGAGGGCCAAAAACATTCAGTACTTC.

In this sample, this clone turned up many times. Distinct nucleotide sequences in the sample also encode this CDR3. The genes are TRBV6-1 and TRBJ2-7; 8 nucleotides line up with TRBD1. V was clipped by 2 bases and J by 6 bases; unmatched bases: 3. The CDR3 covers 13 residues. Looked up from germline, CDR1 is MNHNS and CDR2 is SASEGT. In DNA form, the CDR3 reads TGTGCCAGCAGTGAACAGGGGGCGCGCGAGCAGTACTTC. Translating it yields CASSEQGAREQYF.

About this clone itself: Other nucleotide sequences in the sample specify the same CDR3. The chain recombines TRBV7-2 with TRBJ1-5; D is unresolved. Germline loops: CDR1 SGHTA, CDR2 FQGNSA. CDR3 length equals 13 residues. V lost 2 bases and J 7 bases, leaving 9 bases between the germline ends. The CDR3, as DNA: TGTGCCAGCAGCTTAAGGGTTGGCCAGCCCCAGCATTTT. Its translation is CASSLRVGQPQHF.

The rearrangement links TRBV2 to TRBJ1-4; D unclear. Germline-derived CDR1 and CDR2 are SNHLY and FYNNEI. Trimming stripped 2 bases from V and 7 bases from J, with 11 bases between. This CDR3 has 14 amino acids. For the CDR3, the DNA is TGTGCCAGCAGTGAATACGGAGTTCGTGAAAAACTGTTTTTT. Translation: CASSEYGVREKLFF.

The J gene is TRBJ1-2, the V gene TRBV4-3, with TRBD1 as a possible D gene (6 bases). The CDR3 totals 18 residues. V was clipped by 0 bases and J by 5 bases, with 22 bases between them. Germline V gene sequence: CDR1 LGHNA, CDR2 YSLEER. CDR3 in DNA: TGCGCCAGCAGCCAAGATAGGGGGTGGGGCGGATGGGCGTATGGCTACACCTTC. It specifies CASSQDRGWGGWAYGYTF.

Comments on this clone: A read error is likely here: a far larger clone is one base away. The sample has other DNA sequences that encode this CDR3 too. The genes are TRBV5-1 and TRBJ1-3, with unresolved D. Germline V gives CDR1 SGHRS, CDR2 YFSETQ. V lost 2 bases to trimming and J lost 2 bases, with 11 bases between them. The CDR3 is 15 amino acids. As DNA, the CDR3 is TGCGCCAGCAGCTTTAATGGGCAGACTGGAAACACCATATATTTT. This sequence encodes CASSFNGQTGNTIYF.

Comment on this clone: Given a far larger clone just one base away, this is likely a sequencing read error. The V call is TRBV10-1, the J call TRBJ1-1; D is perhaps TRBD1 (6 bases). Between the trimmed V and J ends, which lost 5 bases and 6 bases, there was a span of 16 bases. Looked up from germline, CDR1 is WNHNN and CDR2 is SYGVQD (reference sequence). This CDR3 comprises 14 residues. CDR3 region: CASSPTGRGAEAFF. DNA for the CDR3: TGCGCCAGCAGTCCGACAGGTAGGGGGGCTGAAGCTTTCTTT.

The V call is TRBV5-4, the J call TRBJ1-3; 8 bases are a match to TRBD1. CDR1 and CDR2 from the germline V gene are SGHNT and YYREEE (reference sequence). The V segment lost 0 bases and the J segment 4 bases; nucleotides outside the gene matches: 3. The CDR3 loop spans 15 amino acids. Here the CDR3 DNA reads TGTGCCAGCAGCTTGGGGCAGGGGGCCGGAAACACCATATATTTT. This codes for CASSLGQGAGNTIYF.

The chain combines TRBV10-1 with TRBJ2-5; 9 bases align to TRBD2. Germline CDR1 is WNHNN and CDR2 is SYGVQD (reference sequence). V lost 0 bases and J lost 2; bases outside the gene matches: 4. The CDR3 length is 16 residues. The CDR3 sequence: CASSESIAGGQETQYF. In DNA, the CDR3 is TGCGCCAGCAGTGAGTCGATCGCGGGAGGGCAAGAGACCCAGTACTTC.

This clone was seen repeatedly, ten times or more. The same CDR3 arises from other DNA sequences in this sample as well. The CDR3 reads CASSYSTGGNTIYF. CDR3 in DNA: TGTGCCAGCAGTTACTCGACGGGGGGAAACACCATATATTTT. The chain employs TRBV6-6 and TRBJ1-3; D remains ambiguous. The CDR3 sequence is 14 residues long. CDR1 and CDR2 (germline): MNHNY, SVGAGI (reference sequence). The V gene lost 0 bases and the J gene lost 4 bases, with 7 bases spanning the gap.

The V call is TRBV29-1, the J call TRBJ1-2; 8 positions agree with TRBD1. The CDR3 length is 13 residues. Germline V gene sequence: CDR1 SQVTM, CDR2 ANQGSEA. J was trimmed by 2 bases and V by 4 bases; bases with no gene match: 3. The CDR3 DNA follows: TGCAGCGTTGCGCAGGGGGCGAACTATGGCTACACCTTC. This codes for CSVAQGANYGYTF.

The chain combines TRBV10-3 with TRBJ1-5; TRBD1 is a possible D gene (5 bases). Trimming stripped 3 bases from V and 2 bases from J, with 14 bases between. The germline CDR1 and CDR2 sequences are ENHRY and SYGVKD. The CDR3 length is 16 residues. The CDR3 region is CAISEWQVGGNQPQHF. CDR3 DNA: TGTGCCATCAGTGAATGGCAAGTGGGGGGCAATCAGCCCCAGCATTTT.

This clone was observed many times. The V gene is TRBV5-1, the J gene TRBJ2-3; possible D gene TRBD2, 6 bases. The CDR3 spans 14 residues. With 2 bases removed from V and 4 bases from J, the gap between germline ends came to 11 bases. Germline loops: CDR1 SGHRS, CDR2 YFSETQ. Written as DNA, the CDR3 is TGCGCCAGCAGCTTTATTGGAGGGTCAGATACGCAGTATTTT. Its translation is CASSFIGGSDTQYF.

In its sample, this clone was seen a few times. The J gene is TRBJ2-7, the V gene TRBV11-1; 10 positions match TRBD2. The V and J ends lost 4 bases and 7 bases, in that order; junction bases with no gene match: 13. From germline, CDR1 is SGHAT and CDR2 FQDESV (reference sequence). This CDR3 is built from 16 residues. The CDR3: CASSSRASGRSREQYF. In DNA, the CDR3 is TGTGCCAGCAGCTCGAGGGCTAGCGGGAGATCTAGAGAGCAGTACTTC.

This chain connects TRBV10-3 to TRBJ2-3; TRBD2 aligns across 14 bases. The CDR3 runs to 14 residues. Germline CDR1 ENHRY, CDR2 SYGVKD. V shed 10 bases and J 8 bases; nucleotides not matched to a gene: 8. As DNA, the CDR3 is TGTGCCACTAAAGGGACTAGCGGGAGTGGTACGCAGTATTTT. It specifies CATKGTSGSGTQYF.

This clone was observed once. The chain combines TRBV2 with TRBJ2-7; D ambiguous. Trimming cost V 4 bases and J 1 base, with 8 bases left between them. Germline values: CDR1 SNHLY, CDR2 FYNNEI. The CDR3 has 13 residues. CDR3 sequence: CASSVDGSYEQYF. The CDR3 DNA follows: TGTGCCAGCAGTGTGGACGGATCCTACGAGCAGTACTTC.

The CDR3 DNA sequence: TGCGCCAGCAGCTCCCGGGACAGGGATATGAACACTGAAGCTTTCTTT. It yields the protein CASSSRDRDMNTEAFF. The chain couples TRBV5-1 to TRBJ1-1; the match to TRBD1 covers 9 bases. The CDR3 consists of 16 residues. With 3 bases clipped from V and 0 bases from J, the junction kept 6 bases outside the gene matches. CDR1 is SGHRS and CDR2 is YFSETQ in the germline V gene.

The J gene is TRBJ1-5, the V gene TRBV7-2; D gene ambiguous. Germline lookup yields CDR1 SGHTA and CDR2 FQGNSA. The germline V and J ends were trimmed by 1 base and 2 bases, with 9 bases remaining between them. The CDR3 runs to 15 residues. The CDR3 sequence is CASSLVAGGNQPQHF. DNA of the CDR3: TGTGCCAGCAGCTTAGTAGCCGGGGGCAATCAGCCCCAGCATTTT.

The gene calls are TRBV6-4 and TRBJ2-1; the match to TRBD2 covers 9 bases. CDR1 is MRHNA, CDR2 SNTAGT, per germline. After removal of 3 bases from V and 8 bases from J, the junction contained 8 bases not matched to a gene. The CDR3 spans 15 residues. The chain's CDR3 is CASSDEAGGNDEQFF. The CDR3, as DNA: TGTGCCAGCAGTGATGAAGCGGGAGGCAACGATGAGCAGTTCTTC.

Points on this clone: Since a far larger clone is one base different, this is likely a read error. This chain connects TRBV30 to TRBJ1-5; 7 nucleotides match TRBD1. Germline V gene data show CDR1 as GTSNPN and CDR2 as SVGIG (reference sequence). The CDR3 covers 15 residues. The V and J ends lost 3 bases and 2 bases, in that order; junction bases with no gene match: 7. This chain's CDR3 is CAWSLRTGCNQPQHF. Here the CDR3 DNA reads TGTGCCTGGAGCCTTCGGACAGGATGCAATCAGCCCCAGCATTTT.

V usage is TRBV11-2 and J usage is TRBJ2-2; perhaps TRBD1 as D (6 bases). The CDR3 runs to 17 residues. V lost 2 bases and J lost 0, with 13 bases in between. Germline CDR1 is SGHAT and CDR2 is FQNNGV. DNA for the CDR3: TGTGCCAGCAGCTTAAAAACGGGACAAGCGAACACCGGGGAGCTGTTTTTT. This codes for CASSLKTGQANTGELFF.

This sequence joins TRBV5-5 and TRBJ2-2; TRBD2 agrees at 9 bases. This CDR3 region has 16 residues. V lost 0 bases, J lost 2 bases, and 2 bases stayed unmatched. The germline gives CDR1 SGHKS, CDR2 YYEKEE (reference sequence). This CDR3 reads CASSLGLAENTGELFF. The DNA for the CDR3 is TGTGCCAGCAGCTTGGGACTAGCGGAAAACACCGGGGAGCTGTTTTTT.